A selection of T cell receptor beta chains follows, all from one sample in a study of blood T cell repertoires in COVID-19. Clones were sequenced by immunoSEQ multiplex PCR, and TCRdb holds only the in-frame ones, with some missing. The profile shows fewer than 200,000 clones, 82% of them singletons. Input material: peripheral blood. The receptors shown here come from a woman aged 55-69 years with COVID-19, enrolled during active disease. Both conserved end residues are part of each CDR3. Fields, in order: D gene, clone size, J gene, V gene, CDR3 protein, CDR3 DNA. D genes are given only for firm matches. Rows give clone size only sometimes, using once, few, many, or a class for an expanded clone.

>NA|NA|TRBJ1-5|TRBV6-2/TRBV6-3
CASSLRGAEVDQPQHF
TGTGCCAGCAGCCTCCGGGGTGCGGAGGTAGATCAGCCCCAGCATTTT
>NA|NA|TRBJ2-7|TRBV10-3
CAISVRSAGRSSSYEQYF
TGTGCCATCAGTGTTCGATCGGCGGGTAGGTCATCGTCCTACGAGCAGTACTTC
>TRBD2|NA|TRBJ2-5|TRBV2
CASSPTSGQETQYF
TGTGCCAGCAGCCCCACTAGCGGCCAAGAGACCCAGTACTTC
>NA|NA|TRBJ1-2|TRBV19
CASSRDFYGYTF
TGTGCCAGTAGTCGTGACTTCTATGGCTACACCTTC
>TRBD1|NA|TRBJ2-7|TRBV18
CASSPTGDSYEQYF
TGTGCCAGCTCACCAACAGGGGACTCCTACGAGCAGTACTTC
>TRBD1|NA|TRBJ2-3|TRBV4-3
CASSQATGGSSTDTQYF
TGCGCCAGCAGCCAGGCCACAGGGGGTTCGAGCACAGATACGCAGTATTTT
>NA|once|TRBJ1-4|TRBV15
CATSRDSGVETNEKLFF
TGTGCCACCAGCAGAGATTCAGGGGTCGAAACTAATGAAAAACTGTTTTTT
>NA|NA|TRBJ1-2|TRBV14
CASSQDEVTEKERGYTF
TGTGCCAGCAGCCAAGATGAGGTCACGGAAAAAGAGCGGGGCTACACCTTC
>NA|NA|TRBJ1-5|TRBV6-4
CASSQEGDQPQHF
TGTGCCAGCAGCCAAGAGGGGGATCAGCCCCAGCATTTT
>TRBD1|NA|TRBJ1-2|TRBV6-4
CASSETGRSGYTF
TGTGCCAGCAGCGAGACAGGGAGAAGTGGCTACACCTTC
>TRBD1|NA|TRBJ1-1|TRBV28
CASSQGTDEAFF
TGTGCCAGCAGTCAGGGGACAGATGAAGCTTTCTTT
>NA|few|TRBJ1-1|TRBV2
CASMGLTIPDTEAFF
TGTGCCAGCATGGGCCTGACGATCCCCGACACTGAAGCTTTCTTT
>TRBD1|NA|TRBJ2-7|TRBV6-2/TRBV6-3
CASSSPGQNYEQYF
TGTGCCAGCAGTTCTCCGGGACAGAATTACGAGCAGTACTTC
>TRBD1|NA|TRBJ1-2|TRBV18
CASSPAGQTNYGYTF
TGTGCCAGCTCACCAGCGGGACAGACTAACTATGGCTACACCTTC
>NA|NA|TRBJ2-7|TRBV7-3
CASSPEADSYEQYF
TGTGCCAGCAGCCCAGAGGCAGATTCCTACGAGCAGTACTTC
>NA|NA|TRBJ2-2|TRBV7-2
CASSLQGGNGELFF
TGTGCCAGCAGCCTTCAGGGGGGAAACGGGGAGCTGTTTTTT
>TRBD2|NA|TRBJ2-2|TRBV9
CASSVAPGTSGNTGELFF
TGTGCCAGCAGCGTAGCTCCCGGGACTAGCGGGAACACCGGGGAGCTGTTTTTT